This record covers a single T cell receptor (beta chain). The antigen is unknown. This sample is drawn from a study of blood T cells in healthy people across ages. Whole-study findings and limits: In long-lived donors, naive CD4+ cell counts and diversity exceeded those of aged donors. Roughly linear age-related decline in beta diversity appeared, significant by age 40.

Next came a second PCR, run for roughly 6 to 11 cycles, which used a sample-barcoded 5' primer along with a J-beta primer mix. TCRdb reanalysed the 5' RACE reads using MiXCR and keeps one entry per CDR3 protein. The sample holds about 640,000 distinct CDR3 sequences, about 54% seen once. After removal of 4 bases from V and 7 bases from J, the junction contained 10 bases not matched to a gene. This CDR3 region has 16 residues. Germline CDR1 and CDR2: MGHRA and YSYEKL. This receptor was taken from a man aged 55 to 70 in good health. The sequencing input was blood. The chain couples TRBV4-1 to TRBJ2-7, with 13 bases lining up with TRBD2. The CDR3 loop reads CASSPRMTSGGREQYF. The CDR3 bases are TGCGCCAGCAGCCCCCGAATGACTAGCGGGGGGCGGGAGCAGTACTTC.